These T cell receptor beta chains were read from a single sample in a study of blood T cell repertoires in COVID-19. Using immunoSEQ multiplex PCR, the repertoire was profiled, and TCRdb retains in-frame clones only, with some absent. The table lists fewer than 700,000 clones, roughly 91% of them singletons. The sequencing input was peripheral blood. All receptors come from a woman between 45 and 60 years old with COVID-19, enrolled during active disease. The CDR3 runs from the conserved cysteine through the conserved F or W. A D gene is named only where the DNA matches it firmly. Size values are once, few and many counts, or a class for expanded clones, and some rows have none.

J gene: TRBJ1-5; D gene: -; V gene: TRBV6-1; clone size: once; CDR3 DNA: TGTGCCAGCAGTGAAATTACACAGGAGCCCCAGCATTTT; CDR3 protein: CASSEITQEPQHF
J gene: TRBJ2-5; D gene: -; V gene: TRBV5-1; clone size: -; CDR3 DNA: TGCGCCAGCGGGGTCCGGACGCTTGGCGGGGAGACCCAGTACTTC; CDR3 protein: CASGVRTLGGETQYF
J gene: TRBJ2-7; D gene: -; V gene: TRBV14; clone size: -; CDR3 DNA: TGTGCCAGCAGCCAGCACCAACGTACAGGAATAAGAGGCGAGCAGTACTTC; CDR3 protein: CASSQHQRTGIRGEQYF
J gene: TRBJ1-4; D gene: TRBD1; V gene: TRBV30; clone size: -; CDR3 DNA: TGTGCCTGGGGGAGGACAGGGTTGACTAATGAAAAACTGTTTTTT; CDR3 protein: CAWGRTGLTNEKLFF
J gene: TRBJ1-5; D gene: -; V gene: TRBV6-5; clone size: -; CDR3 DNA: TGTGCCAGCAGTTACAACGGGAATCAGCCCCAGCATTTT; CDR3 protein: CASSYNGNQPQHF
J gene: TRBJ1-2; D gene: -; V gene: TRBV7-9; clone size: few; CDR3 DNA: TGTGCCAGCAGCTTAACGAGGCAGACCAACTATGGCTACACCTTC; CDR3 protein: CASSLTRQTNYGYTF
J gene: TRBJ2-1; D gene: TRBD1; V gene: TRBV2; clone size: -; CDR3 DNA: TGTGCCAGCACTTACAGACAGGGGTCCCGGAATGAGCAGTTCTTC; CDR3 protein: CASTYRQGSRNEQFF
J gene: TRBJ2-2; D gene: -; V gene: TRBV27; clone size: -; CDR3 DNA: TGTGCCAGCAGTACAGGGGAGGCCGGGGAGCTGTTTTTT; CDR3 protein: CASSTGEAGELFF
J gene: TRBJ1-1; D gene: -; V gene: TRBV6-5; clone size: -; CDR3 DNA: TGTGCCAGCAGCTCCCATCGGGGGGGCACTGAAGCTTTCTTT; CDR3 protein: CASSSHRGGTEAFF
J gene: TRBJ2-6; D gene: -; V gene: TRBV19; clone size: -; CDR3 DNA: TGTGCCAGTAGGGTACAGGGAGCAGTGACTGGGGCCAACGTCCTGACTTTC; CDR3 protein: CASRVQGAVTGANVLTF
J gene: TRBJ1-5; D gene: -; V gene: TRBV20-1; clone size: -; CDR3 DNA: TGCAGTGCTAGTACTGGAGATCAGCCCCAGCATTTT; CDR3 protein: CSASTGDQPQHF
J gene: TRBJ2-7; D gene: TRBD2; V gene: TRBV7-3; clone size: -; CDR3 DNA: TGTGCCAGCAGCTTGACTAGCGCTTCCTACGAGCAGTACTTC; CDR3 protein: CASSLTSASYEQYF
J gene: TRBJ1-6; D gene: TRBD1; V gene: TRBV5-1; clone size: -; CDR3 DNA: TGCGCCAGCAGCCCGACAGGGGATTCACCCCTCCACTTT; CDR3 protein: CASSPTGDSPLHF
J gene: TRBJ2-3; D gene: TRBD2; V gene: TRBV30; clone size: -; CDR3 DNA: TGTGCCTGTGGGAGGAGCGGGGGGACAGATACGCAGTATTTT; CDR3 protein: CACGRSGGTDTQYF
J gene: TRBJ2-1; D gene: -; V gene: TRBV20-1; clone size: -; CDR3 DNA: TGCAGTGCTAGTGGTCTGTACAGGGACTACAATGAGCAGTTCTTC; CDR3 protein: CSASGLYRDYNEQFF
J gene: TRBJ1-5; D gene: -; V gene: TRBV19; clone size: -; CDR3 DNA: TGTGCCAGTAGTAGGGGCTCCGAAGTAGGTCAGCCCCAGCATTTT; CDR3 protein: CASSRGSEVGQPQHF
J gene: TRBJ2-3; D gene: TRBD2; V gene: TRBV30; clone size: -; CDR3 DNA: TGTGCCTGGAGAGCTAGCGGGGGAACAGATACGCAGTATTTT; CDR3 protein: CAWRASGGTDTQYF
J gene: TRBJ2-1; D gene: TRBD2; V gene: TRBV10-3; clone size: -; CDR3 DNA: TGTGCCATCAATCAGCGGGGGGGCCTCTCCTACAATGAGCAGTTCTTC; CDR3 protein: CAINQRGGLSYNEQFF
J gene: TRBJ2-3; D gene: -; V gene: TRBV6-1; clone size: -; CDR3 DNA: TGTGCCAGCAGTGGGGGAGTAGGGAGGAACACAGATACGCAGTATTTT; CDR3 protein: CASSGGVGRNTDTQYF
J gene: TRBJ2-7; D gene: TRBD1; V gene: TRBV27; clone size: -; CDR3 DNA: TGTGCCAGCAGTTCGGGACAGGGGGCCCCTCCGTACCTCTCCTACGAGCAGTACTTC; CDR3 protein: CASSSGQGAPPYLSYEQYF
J gene: TRBJ1-1; D gene: TRBD1; V gene: TRBV18; clone size: -; CDR3 DNA: TGTGCCAGCTCACCAAGGGACAGGGGCACTGAAGCTTTCTTT; CDR3 protein: CASSPRDRGTEAFF
J gene: TRBJ1-1; D gene: TRBD1; V gene: TRBV29-1; clone size: -; CDR3 DNA: TGCAGCGTTGCGGGACAGGGGGCGAGGATGAACACTGAAGCTTTCTTT; CDR3 protein: CSVAGQGARMNTEAFF
J gene: TRBJ1-2; D gene: -; V gene: TRBV5-1; clone size: -; CDR3 DNA: TGCGCCAGCAGTTCCTTGGTAGGGGGACATCCTGGCTACACCTTC; CDR3 protein: CASSSLVGGHPGYTF